This T cell receptor (beta chain) emerged from a study of T cells in Graves' hyperthyroidism and ophthalmopathy. Study findings and constraints: Ophthalmopathy prediction by the model preceded onset by a median approximately six months.

This CDR3 has 16 residues. CDR1 DFQATT and CDR2 SNEGSKA come from the germline V gene (reference sequence). Trimming cost V 2 bases and J 9 bases; bases outside gene matches: 10. Amplification targeted TCR beta CDR3 regions from RNA transcripts. HTBI primers were used for first-round RT-PCR of the TCR CDR3. TCRdb re-derived calls from the multiplex PCR reads in MiXCR, one entry per CDR3 protein. The sample has about 600,000 distinct CDR3 sequences; 11% to 15% are singletons. This clonotype was found many times. Its antigen is not known. The gene calls are TRBV20-1 and TRBJ2-1; 13 bases are shared with TRBD2. Sequencing was done on a sample of blood. The clonotype originates from a woman between 18 and 30 years old with Graves' ophthalmopathy. Written as DNA, the CDR3 is TGCAGTGCTAGAAAATGGACTAGCGGGAGTGGTGGTGAGCAGTTCTTC. It specifies CSARKWTSGSGGEQFF.